Each of the 6 T cell receptor beta chains below was sequenced from the same sample in a study of brain T cells in children with intractable seizures. Clones were read by immunoSEQ multiplex PCR, and TCRdb kept only the in-frame ones, dropping some. The sample shows about 350,000 clones, about 93% of them seen only once. Time point meaning: blood from clinic visit 5 months post-surgery; TSC patient then seizure free. The starting material was peripheral blood, obtained 4 to 6 months after surgery. These receptor sequences come from a boy in the first two years of life with tuberous sclerosis and intractable seizures.

The V gene is TRBV27, the J gene TRBJ2-1, with 8 bases identical to TRBD2. CDR1 is MNHEY and CDR2 is SMNVEV in the germline V gene (reference sequence). Trimming took 2 bases from V and 5 from J; bases not matched to a gene: 5. The CDR3 consists of 15 residues. CDR3 in DNA: TGTGCCAGCAGTTTACGGGGGGGAGGGAACAATGAGCAGTTCTTC. It encodes CASSLRGGGNNEQFF.

This chain uses TRBV19 with TRBJ1-5; TRBD1 aligns across 10 bases. The V segment lost 10 bases and the J segment 6 bases; nucleotides outside the gene matches: 9. CDR1 LNHDA and CDR2 SQIVND come from the germline V gene (reference sequence). The CDR3 has 14 amino acids. In DNA, the CDR3 is TGTGCCACCCGGACGACAGGGGGCACTCAGCCCCAGCATTTT. Its translation is CATRTTGGTQPQHF.

The chain couples TRBV21-1 to TRBJ2-1; the table gives TRBD2 as D, unverified against the DNA. TRBV21-1 is an annotated pseudogene. CDR3 size: 16 residues. The DNA of the CDR3 is TGTGCCAGCAGCAACCAGACTAGCCCTCGGAGAAATGAGCAGTTCTTC. Encoded protein: CASSNQTSPRRNEQFF.

The rearrangement uses TRBV2 and TRBJ2-7; D unclear. CDR3 length: 12 amino acids. V lost 8 bases and J lost 2, with 10 bases in between. Germline values: CDR1 SNHLY, CDR2 FYNNEI. For the CDR3, the DNA is TGTGCCAGCCGGGTTAATACCTACGAGCAGTACTTC. This sequence encodes CASRVNTYEQYF.

The chain links TRBV7-3 to TRBJ2-3; perhaps TRBD2 as D (6 bases). The germline V and J ends were trimmed by 3 bases and 8 bases, with 9 bases remaining between them. CDR3 length: 12 amino acids. Germline assignment: CDR1 SGHTA and CDR2 FQGTGA. CDR3 bases: TGTGCCAGCAGCTTCGGGGGAGCTACGCAGTATTTT. It encodes CASSFGGATQYF.

This clone was counted a single time. The rearrangement joins TRBV19 to TRBJ1-2, with a weak D call TRBD1 (6 bases). Per the germline V gene, CDR1 is LNHDA and CDR2 is SQIVND (reference sequence). With 0 bases removed from V and 4 bases from J, the gap between germline ends came to 12 bases. The CDR3 totals 15 residues. The CDR3 spells CASSIEGGWSYGYTF. The CDR3 coding sequence is TGTGCCAGTAGTATAGAAGGGGGTTGGAGCTATGGCTACACCTTC.